This TCR beta chain was recorded in a study of cytomegalovirus exposure and HLA in healthy donors. In the PCR, 60 Vbeta and 13 Jbeta primers were used. As originally analysed: Roughly 10 million shared chains were among approximately 80 million unique TCR beta chains counted in a later analysis. Clones were read by immunoSEQ multiplex PCR, and TCRdb kept only the in-frame ones, dropping some. The V and J calls and the clone size are those of that table, but D and trimming were determined from the DNA. The table shows around 200,000 clones, with around four fifths occurring only once. General observations from the study: As a later analysis showed, a missense DCLRE1C variant was linked to trimming of TCR beta V- and J-genes. The authors later found TCR association rates varying by HLA locus, with DRB1 most and HLA-C fewest.

On this clone: Its antigen is not identified.

Sequencing was done on a sample of PBMCs. The clonotype comes from a female donor in good health and CMV-seronegative.

CDR3 sequence (DNA): TGTGCCAGCAGCTTAAGGGGAATTCGGACAGATACGCAGTATTTT. Encoded protein: CASSLRGIRTDTQYF. The chain links TRBV5-8 to TRBJ2-3; maybe TRBD1 (5 bases). Trimming removed 2 bases from V and 3 bases from J, with 13 bases in between. Germline CDR1 SGHTS, CDR2 YDEGEE. The CDR3 is 15 residues long.